Described below is a single T cell receptor beta chain sequence and its context. The PCR made use of 60 Vbeta and 13 Jbeta primers. Clones were read by immunoSEQ multiplex PCR, and TCRdb kept only the in-frame ones, dropping some. Listed are about 140,000 clones; 2% to 2.5% falls within the top ten. This entry is derived from a study of cytomegalovirus exposure and HLA in healthy donors. Study in general: Samples from HLA-typed donors yielded about 85 million unique TCRs in an early data release.

The V gene lost 2 bases and the J gene lost 6 bases, with 14 bases spanning the gap. CDR1 SGHRS and CDR2 YFSETQ come from the germline V gene. CDR3 length: 14 amino acids. The receptor was isolated from a woman aged 18-30 years in good health and CMV-seronegative. V gene TRBV5-1 combines with J gene TRBJ1-2, with D possibly being TRBD1 (5 bases). Sequenced material: PBMCs. CDR3 residues: CASSLRQRADGYTF. DNA for the CDR3: TGCGCCAGCAGCTTAAGACAGCGGGCGGATGGCTACACCTTC.